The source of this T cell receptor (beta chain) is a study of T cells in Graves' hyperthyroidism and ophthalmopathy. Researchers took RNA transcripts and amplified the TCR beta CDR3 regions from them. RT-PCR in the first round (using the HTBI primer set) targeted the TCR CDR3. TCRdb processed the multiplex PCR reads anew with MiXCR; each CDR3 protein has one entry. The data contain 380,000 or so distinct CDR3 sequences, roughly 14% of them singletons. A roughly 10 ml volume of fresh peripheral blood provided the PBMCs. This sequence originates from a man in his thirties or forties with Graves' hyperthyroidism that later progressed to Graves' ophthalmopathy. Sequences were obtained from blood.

CDR3 sequence: CSPPKGPDRRLYEQYF. For the CDR3, the DNA is TGCAGCCCTCCAAAGGGACCGGACAGAAGACTCTACGAGCAGTACTTC. V usage is TRBV29-1 and J usage is TRBJ2-7; TRBD1 might be the D (6 bases). Germline V gene sequence: CDR1 SQVTM, CDR2 ANQGSEA. Trimming removed 8 bases at V and 3 bases at J, with 26 bases between. This CDR3 region has 16 residues.